Shown below are 7 T cell receptor beta chains from a single sample sequenced in a study of cytomegalovirus exposure and HLA in healthy donors. PCR employed 60 Vbeta and 13 Jbeta primers. The protocol was immunoSEQ multiplex PCR, while the TCRdb copy is restricted to in-frame clones and leaves out a portion. This table holds roughly 100,000 clones, about 81% found once. The sequenced sample consisted of PBMCs. The source is a male donor in good health and CMV-seropositive.

The chain uses TRBV15 and TRBJ2-5, with 12 positions matching TRBD1. Germline CDR1 is LNHNV and CDR2 is YYDKDF (reference sequence). The CDR3 consists of 17 residues. V gave up 3 bases and J gave up 5 bases; unmatched junction bases: 10. This chain's CDR3 is CATSRGTGGLGRETQYF. The CDR3 DNA is TGTGCCACCAGCAGGGGGACAGGGGGCTTGGGTCGGGAGACCCAGTACTTC.

Only a few counts were recorded for this clone. The chain carries TRBV25-1 and TRBJ1-3, with TRBD1 matching 7 bases. The CDR3 sequence is 17 residues long. The germline V gene encodes CDR1 MGHDK and CDR2 SYGVNS. The trim removed 4 bases at V and 3 bases at J, leaving 12 bases unmatched. The CDR3 loop reads CASSVGIDRDLGNTIYF. DNA for the CDR3: TGTGCCAGCAGTGTTGGGATAGACAGGGACCTTGGAAACACCATATATTTT.

The rearrangement joins TRBV29-1 to TRBJ1-2; D perhaps matches TRBD1 (5 bases). Germline V CDR1 and CDR2: SQVTM, ANQGSEA. V was pared by 4 bases and J by 7 bases, with 13 bases between. The CDR3 totals 12 residues. CDR3 in amino acids: CSVASGVSGYTF. CDR3 DNA sequence: TGCAGCGTTGCATCGGGGGTTAGTGGCTACACCTTC.

The chain recombines TRBV2 with TRBJ1-2, with D hard to call. The CDR3 is 13 residues long. Germline values: CDR1 SNHLY, CDR2 FYNNEI. The V and J ends lost 6 bases and 4 bases respectively, with 12 bases between them. CDR3 region: CASSETLAYGYTF. In DNA, the CDR3 is TGTGCCAGCAGCGAAACCTTGGCCTATGGCTACACCTTC.

This clone was recorded only once. The DNA for the CDR3 is TGTGCCAGCAGCTCGGGGGGGCCAGGGGGTTTCTACGAGCAGTACTTC. Its protein is CASSSGGPGGFYEQYF. The gene calls are TRBV7-8 and TRBJ2-7; weak D call: TRBD2 (8 bases). The CDR3 consists of 16 residues. Trimming took off 4 bases at V and 3 bases at J, with 19 bases between the two ends. Germline CDR1 SGHVS, CDR2 FQNEAQ.

This chain joins TRBV6-6 and TRBJ2-5; 8 bases map to TRBD2. V gave up 2 bases and J gave up 5 bases; unmatched junction bases: 7. This CDR3 is 15 amino acids long. From germline, CDR1 is MNHNY and CDR2 SVGAGI (reference sequence). CDR3 in amino acids: CASSYVTGGRETQYF. CDR3 bases: TGTGCCAGCAGTTACGTAACGGGGGGGAGGGAGACCCAGTACTTC.

The genes are TRBV9 and TRBJ2-1; 8 nucleotides match TRBD1. The CDR3 spans 15 residues. Trimming took 3 bases from V and 7 from J; bases not matched to a gene: 9. The V gene's germline CDR1 is SGDLS and CDR2 YYNGEE. CDR3 DNA: TGTGCCAGCAGCGATATACAGGGGGGTTCTAATGAGCAGTTCTTC. It translates to CASSDIQGGSNEQFF.